This TCR beta chain was retrieved from a study of T cell changes during pregnancy in multiple sclerosis. TCRdb keeps only in-frame clones here, not all; method: immunoSEQ multiplex PCR. The profile shows 60,000 to 65,000 clones, roughly 90% of them singletons. The CDR3 loop spans 13 amino acids. Per germline, CDR1 GTSNPN and CDR2 SVGIG (reference sequence). The ends were cut back, 1 base at V and 5 bases at J, with 11 bases in the middle. This clone was detected a few times. This chain connects TRBV30 to TRBJ1-1; maybe TRBD1 (5 bases). Sample: peripheral blood, taken in the second trimester of pregnancy. The receptor comes from a female donor in good health, enrolled as a control in a pregnancy study. The chain's CDR3 is CAWSGLGQTEAFF. The CDR3 coding sequence is TGTGCCTGGAGTGGGCTGGGGCAAACTGAAGCTTTCTTT.